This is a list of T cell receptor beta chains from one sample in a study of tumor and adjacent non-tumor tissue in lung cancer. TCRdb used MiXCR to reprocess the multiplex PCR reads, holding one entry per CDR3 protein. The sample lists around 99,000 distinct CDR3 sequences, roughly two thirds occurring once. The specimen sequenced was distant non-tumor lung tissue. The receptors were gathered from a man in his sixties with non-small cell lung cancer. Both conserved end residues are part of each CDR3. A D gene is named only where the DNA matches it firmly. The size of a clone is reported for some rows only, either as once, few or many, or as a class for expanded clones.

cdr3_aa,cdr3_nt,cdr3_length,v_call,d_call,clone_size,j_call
CASSTLDGLGGYTF,TGTGCCAGCAGTACCCTCGACGGCCTTGGAGGCTACACCTTC,14,TRBV6-1,.,many,TRBJ1-2
CSADRSTYGYTF,TGCAGTGCCGACAGGTCAACCTATGGCTACACCTTC,12,TRBV20-1,.,few,TRBJ1-2
CTSSRSAPGSNTEAFF,TGTACCAGCAGCCGATCGGCCCCGGGTTCGAACACTGAAGCTTTCTTT,16,TRBV4-1,.,.,TRBJ1-1
CVSSYNRAGEDGNTIYF,TGTGTCAGCAGTTATAATCGGGCAGGGGAGGATGGAAACACCATATATTTT,17,TRBV6-6,.,.,TRBJ1-3
CNASPLGGYLNTEAFF,TGCAATGCTAGCCCCCTTGGCGGGTATTTGAACACTGAAGCTTTCTTT,16,TRBV20-1,.,.,TRBJ1-1
CSVEPGIGEQFF,TGCAGCGTTGAACCAGGGATAGGTGAGCAGTTCTTC,12,TRBV29-1,.,many,TRBJ2-1
CATSDSPSGRAYSDEQFF,TGTGCCACCAGTGATTCCCCTAGCGGGAGGGCCTATAGCGATGAGCAGTTCTTC,18,TRBV24-1,TRBD2,many,TRBJ2-1
CASSQDPPVKGYTF,TGCGCCAGCAGCCAAGATCCGCCAGTTAAAGGCTACACCTTC,14,TRBV4-3,.,medium-sized,TRBJ1-2
CATLGGELFF,TGTGCCACCCTCGGCGGGGAGCTGTTTTTT,10,TRBV28,.,many,TRBJ2-2
CAGRQTEGQPQHF,TGTGCCGGCAGGCAGACAGAGGGACAGCCCCAGCATTTT,13,TRBV12-3/TRBV12-4,.,.,TRBJ1-5
CAWTRGLEQYF,TGTGCCTGGACCAGGGGGCTTGAGCAGTACTTC,11,TRBV30,TRBD1,many,TRBJ2-7